The 11 T cell receptor beta chains given below trace back to one sample, sequenced in a study of patients and donors after allogeneic stem cell transplantation. TCRdb independently ran MiXCR on the RT-PCR reads; one entry per CDR3 protein. The sample comprises about a million distinct CDR3 sequences, 18% of which are singletons, and 6% rests with the top ten. The sequenced sample consisted of blood, either unsorted or a sorted T cell fraction (not recorded which). The receptors here all came from a human donor who was either an allogeneic HSCT recipient or a stem cell or donor lymphocyte infusion donor (not recorded which). It is not recorded whose cells these are; they may come from a transplant donor.

In this sample, this clonotype turned up a few times. The chain couples TRBV5-6 to TRBJ2-7, with D perhaps matching TRBD1 (6 bases). V was pared by 4 bases and J by 3 bases, with 20 bases between. The length of the CDR3 is 16 residues. Germline V gives CDR1 SGHDT, CDR2 YYEEEE. CDR3 coding DNA: TGTGCCAGCAGCGCCCTCCCGGGACAACCAGACTACGAGCAGTACTTC. Amino acids: CASSALPGQPDYEQYF.

This clonotype has a handful of counts. The chain combines TRBV7-3 with TRBJ2-5; no clear D. This CDR3 is built from 13 residues. V shed 4 bases and J shed 7 bases, with 13 bases lying between them. Per germline, CDR1 SGHTA and CDR2 FQGTGA. CDR3 coding DNA: TGTGCCAGCAGCTCCCGACCCTCCGGGACCCAGTACTTC. Its translation: CASSSRPSGTQYF. Drawing the rest from reference TRBV7-3 and TRBJ2-5, the complete variable domain is GAGVSQTPSNKVTEKGKYVELRCDPISGHTALYWYRQSLGQGPEFLIYFQGTGAADDSGLPNDRFFAVRPEGSVSTLKIQRTERGDSAVYLCASSSRPSGTQYFGPGTRLLVL.

The chain links TRBV12-3 or TRBV12-4 to TRBJ2-3; possible D gene TRBD1, 6 bases. The CDR3 totals 15 residues. With 4 bases removed from V and 4 bases from J, the gap between germline ends came to 15 bases. CDR3 loop: CASSYPLEGADTQYF. CDR3 coding DNA: TGTGCCAGCAGTTACCCCCTAGAGGGGGCAGATACGCAGTATTTT.

The chain has TRBV10-3 and TRBJ1-6, with a possible D match to TRBD1 (5 bases). Germline lookup yields CDR1 ENHRY and CDR2 SYGVKD. The CDR3 totals 15 residues. V gave up 2 bases and J gave up 10 bases, with 15 bases separating them. CDR3: CAISELGGGGSPLHF. CDR3 bases: TGTGCCATCAGTGAGCTTGGGGGAGGAGGCTCACCCCTCCACTTT.

The rearrangement uses TRBV27 and TRBJ1-2; D is ambiguous. The CDR3 contains 13 residues. V lost 3 bases, J lost 4 bases, and 9 bases lay in between. Germline lookup yields CDR1 MNHEY and CDR2 SMNVEV (reference sequence). DNA for the CDR3: TGTGCCAGCAGTTTGTCCGGGAGCTATGGCTACACCTTC. Translation: CASSLSGSYGYTF.

The chain recombines TRBV24-1 with TRBJ1-4, with D possibly matching TRBD1 (5 bases). The CDR3 length is 13 residues. Germline CDR1 and CDR2: KGHDR and SFDVKD. Deletions cut 9 bases from V and 7 bases from J, with 14 bases between. DNA for the CDR3: TGTGCCACCGAAGACAGCTTTGGTGAAAAACTGTTTTTT. Translated: CATEDSFGEKLFF.

This clonotype appeared a few times. The CDR3, as DNA: TGTGCCAGCAGGGCCGATTACAGGACTCGGGGCGGTGAGCAGTTCTTC. Amino acid sequence: CASRADYRTRGGEQFF. The chain recombines TRBV7-9 with TRBJ2-1; either TRBD1 or TRBD2 may supply D (5 bases each). The V end was cut by 6 bases, the J end by 9 bases, with 24 bases between. The CDR3 length is 16 residues. From germline, CDR1 is SEHNR and CDR2 FQNEAQ (reference sequence).

Only a few counts were recorded for this clonotype. The rearrangement links TRBV3-1 to TRBJ1-3; D gene unclear. The length of the CDR3 is 14 residues. CDR1 is LGHDT and CDR2 is YNNKEL in the germline V gene (reference sequence). The V end lost 4 bases, the J end lost 4 bases, and 11 bases lay between the germline ends. The CDR3 sequence is CASSPREKGNTIYF. Here the CDR3 DNA reads TGTGCCAGCAGCCCCCGAGAGAAGGGAAACACCATATATTTT. The variable domain in full, with the rest retrieved from reference TRBV3-1 and TRBJ1-3, is DTAVSQTPKYLVTQMGNDKSIKCEQNLGHDTMYWYKQDSKKFLKIMFSYNNKELIINETVPNRFSPKSPDKAHLNLHINSLELGDSAVYFCASSPREKGNTIYFGEGSWLTVV.

Many counts were recorded for this clonotype. This chain joins TRBV7-8 and TRBJ2-1, with D unresolved. The CDR3 contains 14 residues. The germline V gene encodes CDR1 SGHVS and CDR2 FQNEAQ. Trimming left V 5 bases short and J 4 bases short, with 12 bases between. The CDR3: CASSHPVRYNEQFF. The CDR3 coding sequence is TGTGCCAGCAGCCACCCAGTCCGATACAATGAGCAGTTCTTC.

The chain carries TRBV7-3 and TRBJ2-1, with a possible D match to TRBD2 (6 bases). The V end was cut by 5 bases, the J end by 7 bases, with 15 bases between. CDR1 and CDR2 from the germline V gene are SGHTA and FQGTGA. The CDR3 extends over 14 amino acids. Here the CDR3 reads CASSPPGDWNEQFF. The CDR3 DNA is TGTGCCAGCAGCCCGCCTGGGGACTGGAATGAGCAGTTCTTC.

V usage is TRBV11-1 and J usage is TRBJ2-1; 15 bases fit TRBD2. The CDR3 extends over 20 amino acids. The J segment lost 0 bases and the V segment lost 5 bases, leaving 11 bases of the junction unmatched. CDR1 and CDR2 (germline): SGHAT, FQDESV (reference sequence). As DNA, the CDR3 is TGTGCCAGCAGCCTAGGGACTAGCGGGAGGCCCACCGCCTCCTACAATGAGCAGTTCTTC. Residues: CASSLGTSGRPTASYNEQFF.